This T cell receptor (beta chain) comes out of a study of early T cells in non-severe SARS-CoV-2 infection. Overall study context: It was bulk RNA from unsorted whole blood that was sequenced, and the chains were unpaired.

V lost 5 bases and J 10 bases, leaving 18 bases between the germline ends. This CDR3 region has 14 residues. Attached unique molecular identifiers marked individual cDNA molecules. From the 5' RACE reads, TCRdb called clonotypes with MiXCR, one entry per CDR3 protein. The data show approximately 56,000 distinct CDR3 sequences, about 9.7% seen once. This clonotype was counted ten times or more. The antigen remains unidentified. Notes on the study in general: The matching step, a VDJdb search, favored anti-spike CD8 responses and missed private and CD4 specificities.

The clonotype was recovered from an adult who was a healthcare worker with PCR-confirmed SARS-CoV-2 infection or an uninfected control (not recorded which). Material for sequencing was whole blood. The rearrangement joins TRBV12-3 or TRBV12-4 to TRBJ2-1; D is undetermined. DNA for the CDR3: TGTGCCAGCAGTCCGGGCTCAAACGTATTGGAGCAGTTCTTC. Its protein product is CASSPGSNVLEQFF.